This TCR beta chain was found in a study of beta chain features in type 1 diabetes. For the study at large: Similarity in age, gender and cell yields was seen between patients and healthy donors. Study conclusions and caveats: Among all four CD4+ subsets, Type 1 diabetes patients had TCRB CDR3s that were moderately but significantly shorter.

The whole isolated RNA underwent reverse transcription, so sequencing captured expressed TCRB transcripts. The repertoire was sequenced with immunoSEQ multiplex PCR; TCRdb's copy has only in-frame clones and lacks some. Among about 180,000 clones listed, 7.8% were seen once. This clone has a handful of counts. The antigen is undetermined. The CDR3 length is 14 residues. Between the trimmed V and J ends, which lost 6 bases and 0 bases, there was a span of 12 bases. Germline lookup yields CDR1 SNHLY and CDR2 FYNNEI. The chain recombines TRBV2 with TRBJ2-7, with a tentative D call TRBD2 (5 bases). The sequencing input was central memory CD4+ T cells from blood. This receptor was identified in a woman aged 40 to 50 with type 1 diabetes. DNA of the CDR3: TGTGCCAGCAGAAGGACGGAGGTCTCCTACGAGCAGTACTTC. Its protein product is CASRRTEVSYEQYF.